These T cell receptor beta chains were read from a single sample in a study of human T cells and chemical hapten exposure. One entry per CDR3 protein, called by TCRdb with MiXCR from the RACE reads. The table lists about 99,000 distinct CDR3 sequences, approximately 13% of them singletons. The starting material was whole blood, obtained in connection with sensitization to the hapten diphenylcyclopropenone (DPC). The receptors come from a woman in her forties with alopecia areata. Some clones in this sample may be carry-over from other donors' samples. Each CDR3 is given with its conserved first and last residue. Fields, in order: J gene, clone size, V gene, D gene, CDR3 protein, CDR3 DNA. The D gene is left open where the match is weak. Clone size is not always given. Where it is, it says once, few, many or a class for expanded clones.

TRBJ1-1 few TRBV29-1 NA CSVESSRGKNTEAFF TGCAGCGTTGAATCGTCGCGGGGGAAGAACACTGAAGCTTTCTTT
TRBJ2-1 many TRBV7-9 TRBD2 CASSLLSGRARDEQFF TGTGCCAGCAGCCTCCTTAGCGGGAGGGCCAGAGATGAGCAGTTCTTC
TRBJ1-1 few TRBV5-4 NA CASSHTNTEAFF TGTGCCAGCAGCCATACGAACACTGAAGCTTTCTTT
TRBJ1-5 few TRBV6-2/TRBV6-3 NA CASRPGVGNQPQHF TGTGCCAGCAGACCAGGGGTGGGCAATCAGCCCCAGCATTTT
TRBJ2-5 few TRBV29-1 NA CSVGALQETQYF TGCAGCGTTGGGGCGCTCCAAGAGACCCAGTACTTC
TRBJ2-7 many TRBV2 TRBD1 CASSVQGFVYEQYF TGTGCCAGCAGTGTACAGGGGTTCGTCTACGAGCAGTACTTC
TRBJ1-5 few TRBV18 TRBD1 CASSPGTGPSNQPQHF TGTGCCAGCTCACCCGGGACAGGGCCTAGCAATCAGCCCCAGCATTTT
TRBJ2-3 many TRBV4-3 NA CASSPASPGGTDTQYF TGCGCCAGCAGCCCAGCTAGCCCGGGGGGCACAGATACGCAGTATTTT
TRBJ2-3 NA TRBV27 NA CASSLSSPTDTQYF TGTGCCAGCAGTTTATCGTCCCCCACAGATACGCAGTATTTT
TRBJ2-5 few TRBV28 NA CASSTDYLQETQYF TGTGCCAGCAGTACCGACTATCTCCAAGAGACCCAGTACTTC
TRBJ2-3 NA TRBV20-1 NA CSARKVRSALSTDTQYF TGCAGTGCTAGAAAAGTCCGCTCGGCTCTGAGCACAGATACGCAGTATTTT
TRBJ2-5 NA TRBV15 TRBD2 CATSDWRRLLAGGQETQYF TGTGCCACCAGCGACTGGAGGAGGCTACTAGCGGGAGGACAAGAGACCCAGTACTTC
TRBJ2-3 NA TRBV12-3/TRBV12-4 NA CVVSGASFGDTQYF TGTGTCGTTTCCGGGGCTAGTTTCGGCGATACGCAGTATTTT
TRBJ2-2 many TRBV20-1 TRBD1 CSARKGQSTGELFF TGCAGTGCTAGAAAGGGACAGAGCACCGGGGAGCTGTTTTTT
TRBJ2-1 few TRBV18 NA CASSTTGRWDEQFF TGTGCCAGCTCGACGACAGGGAGGTGGGATGAGCAGTTCTTC
TRBJ2-1 NA TRBV12-3/TRBV12-4 TRBD2 CASSPGIGSGNRNEQFF TGTGCCAGCAGCCCTGGTATAGGTAGCGGGAACCGGAATGAGCAGTTCTTC
TRBJ2-5 many TRBV3-1 TRBD2 CASSRRLAGSQETQYF TGTGCCAGCAGCAGGCGGCTAGCGGGGTCCCAAGAGACCCAGTACTTC
TRBJ1-5 many TRBV6-2/TRBV6-3 NA CASTIGRGRTGQPQHF TGTGCCAGCACCATCGGGAGGGGACGGACGGGACAGCCCCAGCATTTT
TRBJ2-2 few TRBV7-8 NA CASSLATARLSRTGELFF TGTGCCAGCAGCTTAGCTACGGCCCGGCTATCGAGGACCGGGGAGCTGTTTTTT
TRBJ2-3 few TRBV24-1 NA CATSDVGQTDTQYF TGTGCCACCAGTGATGTCGGGCAGACAGATACGCAGTATTTT
TRBJ1-2 few TRBV6-1 NA CASRIRQEGHYTF TGTGCCAGCAGGATTAGACAGGAGGGTCACTACACCTTC
TRBJ2-7 many TRBV20-1 TRBD2 CSANPGLAAYEQYF TGCAGTGCTAACCCGGGACTAGCGGCCTACGAGCAGTACTTC
TRBJ1-6 NA TRBV14 TRBD1 CASSQDYRGGLSGSPLHF TGTGCCAGCAGCCAAGACTACAGGGGAGGCCTATCTGGTTCACCCCTCCACTTT